The source of this TCR beta chain is a study of blood T cell repertoires in COVID-19. At the level of the study: The origin of the acute and convalescent COVID-19 samples was the United States, Italy and Spain. From T cells, B-cell-depleted T cells, or PBMCs came the material, which was cDNA or gDNA.

The CDR3 runs 15 residues. CDR1 is MDHEN, CDR2 SYDVKM, per germline. V dropped 2 bases and J dropped 1 base, with 12 bases sitting between them. Original handling: Reference gene primer amplification yielded estimated nucleated cell counts. Assay used: immunoSEQ multiplex PCR; TCRdb lists only in-frame clones, some missing. That table gives V, J and clone size, and the DNA gave D and trimming. The profile shows about 50,000 clones, 84% of them singletons. This TCR derives from a human donor in a cohort sampled during active COVID-19. The sequenced material came from peripheral blood. The chain links TRBV28 to TRBJ2-7, with D perhaps matching TRBD1 (6 bases). The CDR3 nucleotides read TGTGCCAGCAGTTTAAGGGGTACAGGGTCCTACGAGCAGTACTTC. It codes for CASSLRGTGSYEQYF.